The source of this TCR beta chain is a study of shared clonotypes between healthy human individuals. CDR3 size: 18 residues. In germline, CDR1 is MGHRA, CDR2 YSYEKL. V was pared by 4 bases and J by 1 base, with 15 bases of the junction left unmatched. Sequenced by immunoSEQ multiplex PCR; TCRdb stores in-frame clones only, minus some. The sample has roughly 2.5 million clones, just over 90% seen once. The count of this clone is one. Sequencing was carried out using naive CD4+ T cells sorted from blood. Subset in this sample: CD45RA+ positively selected. The TCR was taken from a man in his late teens or twenties in good health. The J gene is TRBJ1-2, the V gene TRBV4-1, with 7 bases matching TRBD1. The DNA for the CDR3 is TGCGCCAGCAGCCGGGTGTGGAGGGACAGCGAGTTTAACTATGGCTACACCTTC. Translation gives CASSRVWRDSEFNYGYTF.